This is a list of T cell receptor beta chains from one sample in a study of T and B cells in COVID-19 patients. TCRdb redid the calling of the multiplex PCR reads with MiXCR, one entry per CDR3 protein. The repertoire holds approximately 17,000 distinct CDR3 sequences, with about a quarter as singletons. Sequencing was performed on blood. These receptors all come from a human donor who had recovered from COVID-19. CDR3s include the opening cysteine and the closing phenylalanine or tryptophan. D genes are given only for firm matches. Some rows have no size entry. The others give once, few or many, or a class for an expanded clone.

TGTGCCAGCAGTTACTCAGGGGTTGGGGCCAACGTCCTGACTTTC,CASSYSGVGANVLTF,TRBV6-5,-,medium-sized,TRBJ2-6,15
TGTGCCAGCAGTACAGGGACAGGAATACCTACTGAGCAGTTCTTC,CASSTGTGIPTEQFF,TRBV6-5,TRBD1,many,TRBJ2-1,15
TGTGCCAGCAGCCGGTCCCAGATTAGCTATGGCTACACCTTC,CASSRSQISYGYTF,TRBV5-6,-,-,TRBJ1-2,14
TGTGCCAGTAGTATAATCCCAGGGCTGGGAAATACGCAGTATTTT,CASSIIPGLGNTQYF,TRBV19,-,medium-sized,TRBJ2-3,15
TGTGCCAGCTCACCGACAGGAACCCCTGGAAACACCATATATTTT,CASSPTGTPGNTIYF,TRBV18,-,few,TRBJ1-3,15
TGTGCCAGCAGCTTAAATGGGGCCCCCAGCAGCAATCAGCCCCAGCATTTT,CASSLNGAPSSNQPQHF,TRBV7-6,-,-,TRBJ1-5,17
TGTGCCAGCGGGGTCTCAGGGGGGATCGGTGAAGCTTTCTTT,CASGVSGGIGEAFF,TRBV28,TRBD1,-,TRBJ1-1,14
TGTGCCAGCAGTTTAGCGGGAGGGATGTTCCAAGAGACCCAGTACTTC,CASSLAGGMFQETQYF,TRBV6-5,TRBD2,medium-sized,TRBJ2-5,16
TGCGCCAGCAGCTATGCGAATACCTACAATGAGCAGTTCTTC,CASSYANTYNEQFF,TRBV5-1,-,-,TRBJ2-1,14
TGTGCTAGTGCCCTATCGGCGGGCAGGCGAAGGGCAGAGACCCAGTACTTC,CASALSAGRRRAETQYF,TRBV12-3/TRBV12-4,-,-,TRBJ2-5,17
TGCAGTGCTAGGGACCAGCATGAGCAGTTCTTC,CSARDQHEQFF,TRBV20-1,-,-,TRBJ2-1,11
TGTGCCAGCATCGGTGTCGGCCGCGGGGGCAATGAGCAGTTCTTC,CASIGVGRGGNEQFF,TRBV12-3/TRBV12-4,TRBD2,medium-sized,TRBJ2-1,15
TGTGCCAGCAGGATCACCCCCCCAGACAATGAGCAGTTCTTC,CASRITPPDNEQFF,TRBV6-2/TRBV6-3,-,few,TRBJ2-1,14
TGTGCCAGCAGCTTAGGTGTTTCGGCCTACACTGAAGCTTTCTTT,CASSLGVSAYTEAFF,TRBV13,-,-,TRBJ1-1,15
TGTGCCAGCAGCGTAGACAGGGGGCGGAACGAGCAGTACTTC,CASSVDRGRNEQYF,TRBV5-4,TRBD1,many,TRBJ2-7,14
TGTGCCAGCAGCCTGCCCGGACTAGCGGGGACCACAGATACGCAGTATTTT,CASSLPGLAGTTDTQYF,TRBV12-3/TRBV12-4,TRBD2,-,TRBJ2-3,17
TGCGCCAGCAGCCCTCACTACGCGGGGGATACGCAGTATTTT,CASSPHYAGDTQYF,TRBV5-1,-,-,TRBJ2-3,14
TGTGCCAGCAGTGCCCGGACTAGCGGGAGGGCAGATACGCAGTATTTT,CASSARTSGRADTQYF,TRBV27,TRBD2,medium-sized,TRBJ2-3,16
TGCGCCAGCAGGCCCCTAATGGAGGCGGGAGGGGGTTACGAGCAGTACTTC,CASRPLMEAGGGYEQYF,TRBV5-1,TRBD2,-,TRBJ2-7,17
TGTGCCACCAGACGCAGGGGCAACACCGGGGAGCTGTTTTTT,CATRRRGNTGELFF,TRBV15,-,medium-sized,TRBJ2-2,14
TGCAGTGCTAAAGGGACAGGATACAATGAGCAGTTCTTC,CSAKGTGYNEQFF,TRBV20-1,TRBD1,-,TRBJ2-1,13
TGCAGTGCTAGAGATTTAGCGGGAGGGATAGATACGCAGTATTTT,CSARDLAGGIDTQYF,TRBV20-1,TRBD2,-,TRBJ2-3,15
TGTGCCAGCAGTGAAGGACGGCTATATGGCTACACCTTC,CASSEGRLYGYTF,TRBV6-1,-,few,TRBJ1-2,13
TGTGCCAGCAGTTACAGGGGTAGCGGGAGGGCCGCCAATGAGCAGTTCTTC,CASSYRGSGRAANEQFF,TRBV6-5,TRBD2,medium-sized,TRBJ2-1,17
TGTGCCAGCAGCTCCCAGGGAACACCCTCCTACGAGCAGTACTTC,CASSSQGTPSYEQYF,TRBV11-1,-,medium-sized,TRBJ2-7,15
TGCGCCAGCAGCGCCCTTGGGCGGGGGGCGCATGAGCAGTTCTTC,CASSALGRGAHEQFF,TRBV5-1,TRBD2,once,TRBJ2-1,15
TGTGCCAGCAGTCTTCAGTGGGGGGACAGCGTATCCACTGAAGCTTTCTTT,CASSLQWGDSVSTEAFF,TRBV6-2/TRBV6-3,TRBD1,-,TRBJ1-1,17
TGTGCCAGTAGTATAGTGTCGGCCACCAATCAGCCCCAGCATTTT,CASSIVSATNQPQHF,TRBV19,-,-,TRBJ1-5,15
TGTGCCAGCAGTAAACTATCAGGAGTAGATGGCTACACCTTC,CASSKLSGVDGYTF,TRBV27,-,few,TRBJ1-2,14
TGTGCCAGCAGTTTTAACGGCGGGCGAGAGACCCAGTACTTC,CASSFNGGRETQYF,TRBV27,-,-,TRBJ2-5,14
TGTGCCAGAAGCCAATTCATGACGGGACTAGCATCCTACGAGCAGTACTTC,CARSQFMTGLASYEQYF,TRBV14,TRBD2,-,TRBJ2-7,17
TGCAGTGCTAGAAGGAGACAGGGGATCGGAAAACTGTTTTTT,CSARRRQGIGKLFF,TRBV20-1,TRBD1,-,TRBJ1-4,14
TGTGCCAGCAGCTTAACGGAGACCCAGTACTTC,CASSLTETQYF,TRBV7-2,-,-,TRBJ2-5,11
TGTGACAGCAGTTTTTTAGCGGGAGGGCTCTCTTACGAGCAGTACTTC,CDSSFLAGGLSYEQYF,TRBV12-3/TRBV12-4,TRBD2,-,TRBJ2-7,16
TGTGCCAGTAGTACCCCCTACGGCTATGGCTACACCTTC,CASSTPYGYGYTF,TRBV19,-,medium-sized,TRBJ1-2,13
TGTGCCACCACCCGACGGGGCTGGAGCCATGGCTACACCTTC,CATTRRGWSHGYTF,TRBV10-3,-,-,TRBJ1-2,14
TGTGCCAGCTCACCTGACGTAGAGGGGATTCAGGGCTACACCTTC,CASSPDVEGIQGYTF,TRBV18,-,many,TRBJ1-2,15
TGTGCCACCGCACTGGGGGGCTCCTGGGGGACAGATACGCAGTATTTT,CATALGGSWGTDTQYF,TRBV19,-,medium-sized,TRBJ2-3,16
TGTGCCAGCAGTCCCGGACAGGGGAATCAGCCCCAGCATTTT,CASSPGQGNQPQHF,TRBV5-5,TRBD1,many,TRBJ1-5,14
TGTGCCAGCAGTTCCTGGACAGGGAAGTCCTATGGCTACACCTTC,CASSSWTGKSYGYTF,TRBV12-3/TRBV12-4,TRBD1,few,TRBJ1-2,15
TGTGCCAGCAGTCAACAGGGGGCTGGCTACGAGCAGTACTTC,CASSQQGAGYEQYF,TRBV27,TRBD1,many,TRBJ2-7,14
TGTGCCAGCATACCGGGGGACAGGGGGCCTAGGTACTTC,CASIPGDRGPRYF,TRBV6-2/TRBV6-3,TRBD1,few,TRBJ2-7,13
TGCAGCGTTAAGGGGACAGGGGCCGATGGCTACACCTTC,CSVKGTGADGYTF,TRBV29-1,TRBD1,-,TRBJ1-2,13
TGTGCCAGCAGCTTGGGAGGGACAGGGGAAGCTTTCTTT,CASSLGGTGEAFF,TRBV5-4,TRBD1,-,TRBJ1-1,13
TGCAGTGCTAGAAAACTAGCGGGGGCCCCCGGCGAGCAGTACTTC,CSARKLAGAPGEQYF,TRBV20-1,TRBD2,-,TRBJ2-7,15
TGTGCCAGCAGTTTATCGTCAGGGCGTCTACCCCTCCACTTT,CASSLSSGRLPLHF,TRBV27,-,many,TRBJ1-6,14
TGTGCCAGCACCCAGAGTTCAGACAATGAGCAGTTCTTC,CASTQSSDNEQFF,TRBV12-3/TRBV12-4,-,many,TRBJ2-1,13
TGTGCCAGCTCTCGCAGACAGGGGGCAGATACGCAGTATTTT,CASSRRQGADTQYF,TRBV18,TRBD1,many,TRBJ2-3,14
TGTGCCATCAGTACAGGGGAACCTCAGCCCCAGCATTTT,CAISTGEPQPQHF,TRBV10-3,TRBD1,-,TRBJ1-5,13